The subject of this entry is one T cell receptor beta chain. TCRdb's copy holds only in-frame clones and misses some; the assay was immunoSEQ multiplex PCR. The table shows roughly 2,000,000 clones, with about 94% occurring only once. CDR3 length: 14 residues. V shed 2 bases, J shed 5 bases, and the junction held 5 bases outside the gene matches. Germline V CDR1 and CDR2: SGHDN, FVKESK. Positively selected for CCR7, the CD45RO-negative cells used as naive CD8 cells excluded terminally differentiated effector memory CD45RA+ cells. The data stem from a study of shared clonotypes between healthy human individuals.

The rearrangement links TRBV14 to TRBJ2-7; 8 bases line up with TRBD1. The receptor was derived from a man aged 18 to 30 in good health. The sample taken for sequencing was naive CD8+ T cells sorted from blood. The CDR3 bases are TGTGCCAGCAGCCAATCCAGGGGGCAGCACGAGCAGTACTTC. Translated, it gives CASSQSRGQHEQYF. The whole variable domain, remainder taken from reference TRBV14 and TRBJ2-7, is EAGVTQFPSHSVIEKGQTVTLRCDPISGHDNLYWYRRVMGKEIKFLLHFVKESKQDESGMPNNRFLAERTGGTYSTLKVQPAELEDSGVYFCASSQSRGQHEQYFGPGTRLTVT.